The 28 T cell receptor beta chains listed next were all sequenced from one sample in a study of OX40 agonist ivuxolimab in advanced cancers. Profiled with immunoSEQ multiplex PCR; TCRdb holds only in-frame clones, not every one. The data hold fewer than 85,000 clones, with 80% to 90% observed a single time. The starting material was CD4+ or CD8+ T cells sorted from blood, obtained in a trial of the OX40 agonist ivuxolimab. These receptor sequences come from an adult with an advanced solid tumor such as melanoma, head and neck, liver or kidney cancer.

The chain has TRBV6-4 and TRBJ1-2; no firm D call. V was shortened by 0 bases and J by 7 bases, with 6 bases between the two germline ends. CDR1 is MRHNA, CDR2 SNTAGT, per germline. The CDR3 is 12 amino acids. CDR3 sequence reads: CASSDSVGGYTF. The CDR3 nucleotides are TGTGCCAGCAGTGACTCGGTGGGTGGCTACACCTTC.

This rearrangement joins TRBV27 to TRBJ2-2, with 13 bases that match TRBD2. With 9 bases clipped from V and 9 bases from J, the junction kept 7 bases outside the gene matches. The CDR3 is made up of 14 amino acids. Looked up from germline, CDR1 is MNHEY and CDR2 is SMNVEV (reference sequence). This CDR3 is CASRTSGRGRELFF. The CDR3 DNA is TGTGCCAGTAGGACTAGCGGGAGAGGTAGGGAGCTGTTTTTT.

The chain combines TRBV5-1 with TRBJ2-3; D not resolved. This CDR3 comprises 14 residues. V was pared by 3 bases and J by 0 bases, with 8 bases between. Germline-derived CDR1 and CDR2 are SGHRS and YFSETQ. The CDR3 sequence: CASSSQTSTDTQYF. The DNA of the CDR3 is TGCGCCAGCAGCTCTCAGACTAGCACAGATACGCAGTATTTT. The full variable domain, in which reference TRBV5-1 and TRBJ2-3 provide the parts outside the CDR3, is KAGVTQTPRYLIKTRGQQVTLSCSPISGHRSVSWYQQTPGQGLQFLFEYFSETQRNKGNFPGRFSGRQFSNSRSEMNVSTLELGDSALYLCASSSQTSTDTQYFGPGTRLTVL.

J is TRBJ2-2 and V is TRBV5-1, with D perhaps matching TRBD2 (6 bases). The CDR3 loop spans 16 amino acids. Germline V gene data show CDR1 as SGHRS and CDR2 as YFSETQ. V lost 0 bases and J 7 bases, leaving 16 bases between the germline ends. The CDR3 sequence: CASSLAGGQGIGELFF. As DNA, the CDR3 is TGCGCCAGCAGCTTGGCCGGAGGGCAGGGAATCGGGGAGCTGTTTTTT. Looking up the rest from reference TRBV5-1 and TRBJ2-2 gives the full variable domain: KAGVTQTPRYLIKTRGQQVTLSCSPISGHRSVSWYQQTPGQGLQFLFEYFSETQRNKGNFPGRFSGRQFSNSRSEMNVSTLELGDSALYLCASSLAGGQGIGELFFGEGSRLTVL.

The chain combines TRBV6-5 with TRBJ1-4; no definite D call. The CDR3 runs 14 residues. The ends were cut back, 6 bases at V and 3 bases at J, with 11 bases in the middle. Germline V gene data show CDR1 as MNHEY and CDR2 as SVGAGI. CDR3 sequence reads: CASSPGNANEKLFF. In nucleotides, the CDR3 is TGTGCCAGCAGCCCAGGTAACGCTAATGAAAAACTGTTTTTT.

The chain uses TRBV15 and TRBJ2-3; D is undetermined. The CDR3 has 16 residues. Germline V gene data show CDR1 as LNHNV and CDR2 as YYDKDF (reference sequence). V gave up 0 bases and J gave up 0 bases, with 10 bases separating them. The CDR3 DNA follows: TGTGCCACCAGCAGAGACCCGAGAGGTAGCACAGATACGCAGTATTTT. Protein sequence: CATSRDPRGSTDTQYF.

This clone was seen more than once but under ten times. V is TRBV10-2 and J is TRBJ2-7; 9 bases line up with TRBD1. The V gene end was trimmed by 0 bases and the J gene end by 6 bases; junction bases not matched to a gene: 6. The germline CDR1 and CDR2 sequences are WSHSY and SAAADI. This CDR3 spans 15 amino acids. CDR3 bases: TGCGCCAGCAGTGAGTCCGGGACAGGGTTAGGCGAGCAGTACTTC. Residues: CASSESGTGLGEQYF.

The chain links TRBV7-2 to TRBJ1-4; maybe TRBD1 (5 bases). Germline CDR1 reads SGHTA; CDR2 reads FQGNSA. The CDR3 has 15 residues. V was cut by 2 bases and J by 13 bases, with 20 bases left in between. CDR3 in amino acids: CASSLHLYGQGRLFF. Written as DNA, the CDR3 is TGTGCCAGCAGCTTACATCTATACGGCCAGGGTAGACTGTTTTTT.

V gene TRBV14 combines with J gene TRBJ1-6, with D possibly matching TRBD1 (6 bases). The CDR3 has 16 amino acids. V was pared by 4 bases and J by 7 bases, with 17 bases between. CDR1 is SGHDN and CDR2 is FVKESK in the germline V gene. CDR3 coding DNA: TGTGCCAGCAGCCGTCTGACAGGCGGGGGAAATTCACCCCTCCACTTT. Translating gives CASSRLTGGGNSPLHF. Looking up the rest from reference TRBV14 and TRBJ1-6 gives the full variable domain: EAGVTQFPSHSVIEKGQTVTLRCDPISGHDNLYWYRRVMGKEIKFLLHFVKESKQDESGMPNNRFLAERTGGTYSTLKVQPAELEDSGVYFCASSRLTGGGNSPLHFGNGTRLTVT.

The genes are TRBV6-5 and TRBJ2-4; weak D call: TRBD1 (5 bases). In germline, CDR1 is MNHEY, CDR2 SVGAGI. CDR3 length: 15 residues. V lost 5 bases to trimming and J lost 2 bases, with 13 bases between them. CDR3 coding DNA: TGTGCCAGCAGTCCAATCGACAGCCCCAAAAACATTCAGTACTTC. Translated, it gives CASSPIDSPKNIQYF.

The chain combines TRBV10-2 with TRBJ2-7, with 8 bases lining up with TRBD2. CDR1 and CDR2 (germline): WSHSY, SAAADI. The CDR3 length is 15 residues. V trimming: 3 bases; J trimming: 4 bases; junction bases outside the gene matches: 8. The CDR3 loop reads CASSDPGLALYEQYF. The CDR3 DNA sequence: TGCGCCAGCAGTGACCCCGGACTAGCCCTGTACGAGCAGTACTTC.

The rearrangement links TRBV6-5 to TRBJ2-1, with D perhaps matching TRBD2 (6 bases). The V gene lost 6 bases and the J gene lost 2 bases, with 14 bases spanning the gap. Germline loops: CDR1 MNHEY, CDR2 SVGAGI. This CDR3 is 15 amino acids long. CDR3 in amino acids: CASRATGVAYNEQFF. CDR3 sequence (DNA): TGTGCCAGCAGGGCGACGGGGGTTGCCTACAATGAGCAGTTCTTC.

The chain carries TRBV13 and TRBJ2-3; 9 positions agree with TRBD2. V trimming: 3 bases; J trimming: 2 bases; junction bases outside the gene matches: 6. Germline CDR1 and CDR2: PRHDT and FYEKMQ (reference sequence). CDR3 length equals 16 residues. In DNA form, the CDR3 reads TGTGCCAGCAGCTTTCTGGCGGGAGGGTTCACAGATACGCAGTATTTT. Protein product: CASSFLAGGFTDTQYF.

CDR3 in amino acids: CASSLRRTLQETQYF. The CDR3 DNA follows: TGTGCCAGCAGCTTGAGAAGGACACTCCAAGAGACCCAGTACTTC. The chain combines TRBV5-8 with TRBJ2-5; weak D call: TRBD1 (5 bases). CDR1 is SGHTS and CDR2 is YDEGEE in the germline V gene. V lost 1 base and J lost 1, with 11 bases in between. The CDR3 spans 15 residues.

This clone has a single count. The chain is built from TRBV9 and TRBJ2-7, with D perhaps TRBD2 (6 bases). Germline loops: CDR1 SGDLS, CDR2 YYNGEE. The V end lost 0 bases, the J end lost 6 bases, and 13 bases lay between the germline ends. The CDR3 is made up of 14 amino acids. As DNA, the CDR3 is TGTGCCAGCAGCGTAGTAGGAGGGGCTGGCGAGCAGTACTTC. Its translation is CASSVVGGAGEQYF.

This chain links TRBV9 with TRBJ2-7, with 11 bases lining up with TRBD1. V lost 4 bases, J lost 3 bases, and 6 bases stayed unmatched. From germline, CDR1 is SGDLS and CDR2 YYNGEE. The CDR3 runs 15 residues. CDR3 DNA sequence: TGTGCCAGCAGCACCGGGACAGGGGGATTCTACGAGCAGTACTTC. Its translation is CASSTGTGGFYEQYF.

The rearrangement joins TRBV7-8 to TRBJ2-3; TRBD2 aligns across 7 bases. V was clipped by 1 base and J by 2 bases; unmatched bases: 6. Germline V gives CDR1 SGHVS, CDR2 FQNEAQ. The CDR3 is 16 residues long. The CDR3 here is CASSLEHLAATDTQYF. CDR3 nucleotides: TGTGCCAGCAGCTTAGAACACCTAGCGGCCACAGATACGCAGTATTTT.

The CDR3 reads CASSGGPNQPQHF. The CDR3 DNA reads TGTGCCAGCAGTGGGGGACCAAATCAGCCCCAGCATTTT. V is TRBV2 and J is TRBJ1-5, with TRBD1 as a possible D gene (5 bases). Germline lookup yields CDR1 SNHLY and CDR2 FYNNEI. This CDR3 is 13 amino acids long. V lost 4 bases and J 4 bases, leaving 8 bases between the germline ends.

This chain uses TRBV30 with TRBJ1-2; 10 nucleotides align to TRBD1. Germline assignment: CDR1 GTSNPN and CDR2 SVGIG (reference sequence). V lost 3 bases, J lost 1 base, and 5 bases stayed unmatched. The CDR3 spans 15 residues. The CDR3 sequence is CAWRFGTGVNYGYTF. CDR3 in DNA: TGTGCCTGGAGGTTCGGGACAGGGGTTAACTATGGCTACACCTTC.

The rearrangement joins TRBV6-1 to TRBJ2-6; 11 nucleotides agree with TRBD1. The CDR3 loop spans 15 amino acids. Germline V gene sequence: CDR1 MNHNS, CDR2 SASEGT. J gave up 4 bases and V 10 bases, and 6 bases lay outside the gene matches. The CDR3 region is CATRTGGSGANVLTF. The CDR3 region has the DNA TGTGCCACCAGGACAGGGGGCTCCGGGGCCAACGTCCTGACTTTC.

The rearrangement links TRBV9 to TRBJ2-7; no firm D call. CDR3 length: 13 residues. Germline CDR1 is SGDLS and CDR2 is YYNGEE. Trimming stripped 0 bases from V and 3 bases from J, with 7 bases between. The CDR3 sequence: CASSVEPSYEQYF. CDR3 DNA: TGTGCCAGCAGCGTAGAACCCAGCTACGAGCAGTACTTC. Looking up the rest from reference TRBV9 and TRBJ2-7 gives the full variable domain: DSGVTQTPKHLITATGQRVTLRCSPRSGDLSVYWYQQSLDQGLQFLIQYYNGEERAKGNILERFSAQQFPDLHSELNLSSLELGDSALYFCASSVEPSYEQYFGPGTRLTVT.

V gene TRBV5-1 combines with J gene TRBJ2-1; 14 bases are a match to TRBD2. This CDR3 has 15 amino acids. V lost 4 bases and J lost 5; bases outside the gene matches: 2. CDR1 and CDR2 (germline): SGHRS, YFSETQ. CDR3 nucleotides: TGCGCCAGCAGCATGGGACTAGCGGGGGACAATGAGCAGTTCTTC. Amino acid sequence: CASSMGLAGDNEQFF.

This clone has only a few counts. This sequence joins TRBV30 and TRBJ2-1, with a possible D match to TRBD1 (5 bases). Germline V lookup: CDR1 GTSNPN, CDR2 SVGIG (reference sequence). The CDR3 spans 15 residues. The V and J ends lost 2 bases and 0 bases respectively, with 11 bases between them. CDR3 loop: CAWSPLRASYNEQFF. CDR3 DNA: TGTGCCTGGAGTCCGCTCAGGGCCTCCTACAATGAGCAGTTCTTC.

The genes are TRBV2 and TRBJ1-1, with a weak D call TRBD1 (5 bases). CDR1 is SNHLY, CDR2 FYNNEI, per germline. Trimming removed 4 bases from V and 8 bases from J, with 11 bases in between. This CDR3 has 12 amino acids. DNA of the CDR3: TGTGCCAGCAGTGGGAGGGGCAAGGAAGCTTTCTTT. This sequence encodes CASSGRGKEAFF.

The rearrangement uses TRBV28 and TRBJ2-3, with TRBD1 as a possible D gene (5 bases). Germline V gives CDR1 MDHEN, CDR2 SYDVKM. CDR3 length: 12 amino acids. Trimming stripped 5 bases from V and 6 bases from J, with 9 bases between. The CDR3 loop is CASSLRQDTQYF. In DNA form, the CDR3 reads TGTGCCAGCAGTCTAAGACAGGATACGCAGTATTTT.

This chain connects TRBV7-2 to TRBJ2-3; tentatively, D is TRBD2 (6 bases). The V gene's germline CDR1 is SGHTA and CDR2 FQGNSA. Trimming pared 4 bases from V and 1 base from J, leaving 15 bases between. The CDR3 runs 16 residues. CDR3 region: CASSSLAPSGTDTQYF. CDR3 in DNA: TGTGCCAGCAGCTCCCTAGCGCCCTCAGGCACAGATACGCAGTATTTT.

The V gene is TRBV28, the J gene TRBJ1-4, with 10 bases matching TRBD1. Germline V gene lookup returns CDR1 MDHEN and CDR2 SYDVKM. The trim removed 6 bases at V and 11 bases at J, leaving 6 bases unmatched. This CDR3 has 13 residues. CDR3 residues: CASRPPGQGKLFF. CDR3 nucleotide sequence: TGTGCCAGCAGACCCCCGGGACAGGGGAAACTGTTTTTT.

This clone showed up just once. The gene calls are TRBV5-8 and TRBJ2-7, with 9 nucleotides matching TRBD1. Germline lookup yields CDR1 SGHTS and CDR2 YDEGEE. The V and J ends lost 0 bases and 5 bases, in that order; junction bases with no gene match: 9. The CDR3 has 16 residues. The CDR3 bases are TGTGCCAGCAGCTTGGGGGCGACAGGGGGTCGTGACGAGCAGTACTTC. This translates into CASSLGATGGRDEQYF.